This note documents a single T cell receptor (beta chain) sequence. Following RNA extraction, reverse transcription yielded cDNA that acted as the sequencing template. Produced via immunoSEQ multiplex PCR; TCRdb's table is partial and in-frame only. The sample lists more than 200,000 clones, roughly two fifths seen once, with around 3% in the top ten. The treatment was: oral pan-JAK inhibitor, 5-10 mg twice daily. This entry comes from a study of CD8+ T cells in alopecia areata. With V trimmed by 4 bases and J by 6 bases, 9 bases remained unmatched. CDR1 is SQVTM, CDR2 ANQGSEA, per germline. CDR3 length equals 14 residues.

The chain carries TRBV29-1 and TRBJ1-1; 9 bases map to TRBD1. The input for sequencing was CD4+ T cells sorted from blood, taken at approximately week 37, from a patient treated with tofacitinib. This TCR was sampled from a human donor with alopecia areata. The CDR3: CSVARTGGGAEAFF. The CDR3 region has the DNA TGCAGCGTTGCAAGAACAGGGGGCGGTGCTGAAGCTTTCTTT.